These T cell receptor beta chains were read from a single sample in a study of metastatic and nonmetastatic thyroid tumors. Using MiXCR, TCRdb reanalyzed the PCR reads. Of 12,000 or so clones listed, 24% are singletons. The specimen was blood. The origin of the receptors is a male donor with papillary thyroid cancer or a benign thyroid nodule (not recorded which). Some clones in this sample may be carry-over from other donors' samples. Each CDR3 is given with its conserved first and last residue. Each record gives: J gene, CDR3 length, V gene, clone size, D gene, CDR3 protein, CDR3 DNA. The D gene is left open where the match is weak. Clone size is shown for a subset of rows, as once, few, many or a class of expanded clone.

>TRBJ1-2|15|TRBV6-1|.|.
CASSEEAGGNYGYTF
TGTGCCAGCAGTGAAGAAGCAGGTGGGAACTATGGCTACACCTTC
>TRBJ1-5|15|TRBV5-5|many|.
CASSLGSQENQPQHF
TGTGCCAGCAGCTTGGGTTCTCAGGAGAATCAGCCCCAGCATTTT
>TRBJ2-1|12|TRBV12-3/TRBV12-4|few|.
CASRPDGAGQFF
TGTGCCAGCAGGCCTGATGGTGCGGGGCAGTTCTTC
>TRBJ2-2|17|TRBV9|.|.
CASSVGGTLANTGELFF
TGTGCCAGCAGCGTAGGCGGCACCTTAGCGAACACCGGGGAGCTGTTTTTT
>TRBJ1-1|16|TRBV5-1|many|.
CASSLATRIGNTEAFF
TGCGCCAGCAGCTTGGCCACGAGGATAGGGAACACTGAAGCTTTCTTT
>TRBJ1-6|14|TRBV30|.|.
CAWSVGQGNSPLHF
TGTGCCTGGAGTGTTGGGCAGGGGAATTCACCCCTCCACTTT
>TRBJ2-7|13|TRBV6-2/TRBV6-3|few|.
CATRDTHPYEQYF
TGTGCCACCCGGGACACACACCCTTACGAGCAGTACTTC
>TRBJ2-4|13|TRBV10-3|many|TRBD2
CAIAGEGKNIQYF
TGTGCCATAGCGGGAGAGGGAAAAAACATTCAGTACTTC
>TRBJ2-1|14|TRBV9|.|.
CASSVGGAPGEQFF
TGTGCCAGCAGCGTAGGCGGGGCGCCAGGTGAGCAGTTCTTC
>TRBJ2-2|16|TRBV12-3/TRBV12-4|few|TRBD2
CASRPTSVTNTGELFF
TGTGCCAGCAGACCCACTAGCGTAACGAACACCGGGGAGCTGTTTTTT
>TRBJ1-2|14|TRBV27|few|.
CASRGGGVAYGYTF
TGTGCCAGCAGGGGGGGCGGGGTTGCGTATGGCTACACCTTC
>TRBJ1-2|13|TRBV10-3|medium-sized|.
CAISYRVQDGYTF
TGTGCCATCAGTTACAGGGTTCAGGATGGCTACACCTTC
>TRBJ1-1|13|TRBV7-9|few|.
CASSFGGYTEAFF
TGTGCCAGCAGCTTTGGGGGGTACACTGAAGCTTTCTTT
>TRBJ2-3|16|TRBV6-1|few|.
CASSELQWVGTDTQYF
TGTGCCAGCAGTGAATTACAGTGGGTTGGGACAGATACGCAGTATTTT
>TRBJ1-2|13|TRBV7-6|.|.
CASSLGSGGGYTF
TGTGCCAGCAGCTTAGGATCCGGTGGAGGCTACACCTTC
>TRBJ1-2|15|TRBV5-1|.|.
CASSSSGQRNYGYTF
TGCGCCAGCAGCTCGTCAGGGCAACGTAACTATGGCTACACCTTC
>TRBJ2-3|15|TRBV6-1|few|TRBD1
CASKKDRKRIDTQYF
TGTGCCAGCAAAAAGGACAGGAAGCGAATCGATACGCAGTATTTT
>TRBJ1-1|13|TRBV19|many|TRBD1
CASGGQGITEAFF
TGTGCCAGTGGGGGACAGGGGATCACTGAAGCTTTCTTT
>TRBJ1-6|18|TRBV28|.|.
CASSWGLGTYPYNSPLHF
TGTGCCAGCAGTTGGGGACTAGGAACGTACCCCTATAATTCACCCCTCCACTTT
>TRBJ2-1|11|TRBV20-1|few|.
CSAARSNEQFF
TGCAGTGCTGCCCGTTCGAATGAGCAGTTCTTC
>TRBJ2-5|15|TRBV9|many|TRBD2
CASSAAGRGWETQYF
TGTGCCAGCAGCGCGGCGGGGAGGGGTTGGGAGACCCAGTACTTC
>TRBJ2-2|15|TRBV28|few|.
CASSRTPRGTGELFF
TGTGCCAGCAGTCGGACTCCACGGGGCACCGGGGAGCTGTTTTTT
>TRBJ2-1|15|TRBV7-3|many|TRBD2
CASSLSSGSLNEQFF
TGTGCCAGCAGCTTATCTAGCGGGAGTCTCAATGAGCAGTTCTTC
>TRBJ2-3|12|TRBV7-9|many|.
CASSGPRDTQYF
TGTGCCAGCAGCGGCCCCAGAGATACGCAGTATTTT
>TRBJ1-1|13|TRBV6-1|.|.
CASGDYMNTEAFF
TGTGCCAGCGGAGATTACATGAACACTGAAGCTTTCTTT
>TRBJ1-6|15|TRBV7-3|.|.
CASSWGLFNNSPLHF
TGTGCCAGCAGCTGGGGACTGTTCAATAATTCACCCCTCCACTTT
>TRBJ2-7|15|TRBV30|few|TRBD2
CAWSPVAGGRYEQYF
TGTGCCTGGAGTCCGGTAGCGGGAGGAAGGTACGAGCAGTACTTC
>TRBJ2-1|15|TRBV28|once|TRBD2
CASSRGGREYNEQFF
TGTGCCAGCAGCCGAGGCGGGAGGGAATACAATGAGCAGTTCTTC
>TRBJ2-3|15|TRBV2|.|TRBD2
CASSDSGGATDTQYF
TGTGCCAGCAGTGATAGCGGGGGGGCTACAGATACGCAGTATTTT
>TRBJ2-7|14|TRBV4-2|.|.
CASSQGGQTYEQYF
TGTGCCAGCAGCCAGGGGGGGCAGACCTACGAGCAGTACTTC
>TRBJ1-1|16|TRBV6-1|few|.
CASSEGVEQGNTEAFF
TGTGCCAGCAGTGAAGGGGTAGAACAGGGTAACACTGAAGCTTTCTTT
>TRBJ2-2|16|TRBV24-1|few|TRBD2
CATSDRLAVNTGELFF
TGTGCCACCAGTGACAGACTAGCAGTGAACACCGGGGAGCTGTTTTTT
>TRBJ2-7|13|TRBV7-8|.|.
CASSRGLTYEQYF
TGTGCCAGCAGTCGTGGATTGACCTACGAGCAGTACTTC
>TRBJ2-1|16|TRBV6-4|.|TRBD2
CASSETGTSGNNEQFF
TGTGCCAGCAGTGAAACTGGGACTAGCGGTAATAATGAGCAGTTCTTC
>TRBJ1-2|14|TRBV20-1|medium-sized|.
CSARGQGTFYGYTF
TGCAGTGCTAGGGGCCAGGGGACTTTTTATGGCTACACCTTC
>TRBJ2-3|13|TRBV20-1|.|.
CSARAWSTDTQYF
TGCAGTGCTAGAGCCTGGAGCACAGATACGCAGTATTTT
>TRBJ2-2|15|TRBV6-1|.|.
CASSEITGTPWELFF
TGTGCCAGCAGTGAGATCACAGGGACACCGTGGGAGCTGTTTTTT
>TRBJ2-7|15|TRBV6-2/TRBV6-3|.|.
CASSYGTFSSYEQYF
TGTGCCAGCAGTTACGGGACTTTCAGCTCCTACGAGCAGTACTTC
>TRBJ1-5|16|TRBV19|few|.
CASILGGTLSNQPQRF
TGCGCCAGTATCCTCGGGGGGACTCTTAGCAATCAGCCCCAGCGTTTT
>TRBJ2-2|14|TRBV10-1|few|.
CASSESRSTGELFF
TGCGCCAGCAGTGAGTCGCGGAGCACCGGGGAGCTGTTTTTT
>TRBJ2-7|15|TRBV20-1|few|TRBD2
CSARDKGQAGGEQYF
TGCAGTGCTAGAGATAAGGGACAAGCGGGGGGCGAGCAGTACTTC
>TRBJ2-7|11|TRBV6-1|.|.
CASRNLYEQYF
TGTGCCAGCAGGAATCTCTACGAGCAGTACTTC
>TRBJ1-1|14|TRBV6-1|.|.
CASTKGLQSTEAFF
TGTGCCAGCACCAAAGGCCTCCAAAGCACTGAAGCTTTCTTT
>TRBJ1-1|19|TRBV6-2/TRBV6-3|.|TRBD1
CASSYSILVSDRGEDEAFF
TGTGCCAGCAGTTACTCGATTCTGGTGAGCGACAGGGGTGAAGATGAAGCTTTCTTT
>TRBJ2-2|14|TRBV20-1|.|.
CSARGRRGTGELFF
TGCAGTGCTAGGGGTCGTCGAGGCACCGGGGAGCTGTTTTTT
>TRBJ2-1|15|TRBV15|.|.
CATSRDQPRRGEQLF
TGTGCCACCAGCAGAGATCAACCGCGGCGGGGTGAGCAGCTCTTC
>TRBJ2-1|13|TRBV20-1|.|TRBD1
CSAPGQTHNEQFF
TGCAGTGCTCCGGGACAGACGCACAATGAGCAGTTCTTC
>TRBJ2-3|16|TRBV4-2|once|.
CASSRTTGTSTDTQYF
TGTGCCAGCAGCCGAACTACAGGGACTAGCACAGATACGCAGTATTTT
>TRBJ2-1|14|TRBV4-1|many|TRBD2
CASSQDTSGSKQFF
TGCGCCAGCAGCCAAGATACGAGCGGGAGTAAACAGTTCTTC
>TRBJ1-2|15|TRBV6-5|few|.
CASSSPGGRYYGYTF
TGTGCCAGCAGTTCCCCGGGGGGTAGATACTATGGCTACACCTTC
>TRBJ2-7|13|TRBV19|many|.
CATTPDGTYEQYF
TGTGCCACTACACCGGACGGTACCTACGAGCAGTACTTC
>TRBJ2-2|14|TRBV27|.|TRBD1
CASSPGTGIGELFF
TGTGCCAGCAGTCCCGGGACAGGGATCGGGGAGCTGTTTTTT
>TRBJ2-2|17|TRBV6-1|.|.
CASSERQGSANTGELFF
TGTGCCAGCAGTGAACGTCAGGGGTCCGCGAACACCGGGGAGCTGTTTTTT
>TRBJ2-1|16|TRBV12-3/TRBV12-4|few|.
CASSLRETLLRNEQFF
TGTGCCAGCAGTTTACGCGAGACCCTCCTGAGGAATGAGCAGTTCTTC
>TRBJ2-7|13|TRBV30|.|TRBD2
CAWSIGTSDEQYF
TGTGCCTGGAGTATAGGGACTAGCGACGAGCAGTACTTC